Listed below are T cell receptor beta chains from one sample, sequenced in a study of blood T cell repertoires in COVID-19. Measured with immunoSEQ multiplex PCR; TCRdb has only the in-frame clones, and not every one. The top ten clones hold 0.7% to 0.9% of a sample with approximately 300,000 clones, under 85% of them seen once. Sequencing used peripheral blood. The origin of the receptors is a human donor with COVID-19, enrolled during active disease. The donor label of this sample is uncertain. Each CDR3 is given with its conserved first and last residue. Each record gives: D gene, J gene, V gene, clone size, CDR3 protein, CDR3 DNA. D genes are given only for firm matches. Clone size is not always given. Where it is, it says once, few, many or a class for expanded clones.

D: -; J: TRBJ1-4; V: TRBV6-1; size: -; CDR3: CASSDSGGSGEKLFF; DNA: TGTGCCAGCAGTGATAGCGGTGGATCGGGTGAAAAACTGTTTTTT
D: TRBD2; J: TRBJ2-1; V: TRBV4-1; size: once; CDR3: CASSQEVAGVVLGEQFF; DNA: TGCGCCAGCAGCCAAGAGGTAGCGGGAGTGGTTCTGGGTGAGCAGTTCTTC
D: -; J: TRBJ1-4; V: TRBV30; size: -; CDR3: CAGRQGNNEKLFF; DNA: TGTGCCGGACGCCAGGGTAATAATGAAAAACTGTTTTTT
D: -; J: TRBJ2-7; V: TRBV7-6; size: -; CDR3: CASSLVPSGSSYEQYF; DNA: TGTGCCAGCAGCTTAGTGCCCAGCGGGTCTTCCTACGAGCAGTACTTC
D: -; J: TRBJ1-3; V: TRBV6-5; size: -; CDR3: CAISPVGGNTIYF; DNA: TGTGCCATAAGTCCTGTCGGTGGAAACACCATATATTTT
D: TRBD2; J: TRBJ2-7; V: TRBV10-3; size: -; CDR3: CAIRIAGSSYEQYF; DNA: TGTGCCATCAGAATAGCGGGCAGCTCCTACGAGCAGTACTTC
D: -; J: TRBJ2-7; V: TRBV7-2; size: -; CDR3: CASSFGGSSYEQYF; DNA: TGTGCCAGCAGCTTTGGCGGTAGCTCCTACGAGCAGTACTTC
D: -; J: TRBJ2-3; V: TRBV7-9; size: -; CDR3: CASSYSTNSFGDTQYF; DNA: TGTGCCAGCAGCTATTCTACAAATTCGTTCGGGGATACGCAGTATTTT
D: TRBD2; J: TRBJ2-7; V: TRBV11-2; size: many; CDR3: CASSLLAGGAYEQYF; DNA: TGTGCCAGCAGCCTCCTAGCGGGAGGGGCCTACGAGCAGTACTTC
D: TRBD1; J: TRBJ1-3; V: TRBV28; size: -; CDR3: CASSTGQGNTIYF; DNA: TGTGCCAGCAGCACGGGACAGGGAAACACCATATATTTT
D: TRBD1; J: TRBJ1-1; V: TRBV19; size: -; CDR3: CASSEGAGDTEAFF; DNA: TGTGCCAGTAGTGAGGGGGCAGGGGACACTGAAGCTTTCTTT
D: -; J: TRBJ2-4; V: TRBV4-1; size: once; CDR3: CASSLNLGPRGKNIQYF; DNA: TGCGCCAGCAGCCTTAACCTGGGCCCGCGGGGCAAAAACATTCAGTACTTC
D: -; J: TRBJ1-1; V: TRBV7-2; size: -; CDR3: CASSHQTGATEAFF; DNA: TGTGCCAGCAGCCATCAGACAGGAGCCACTGAAGCTTTCTTT
D: TRBD2; J: TRBJ2-5; V: TRBV3-1/TRBV3-2; size: few; CDR3: CASSLRLAGQETQYF; DNA: TGTGCCAGCAGCCTCAGACTAGCGGGACAAGAGACCCAGTACTTC
D: -; J: TRBJ1-5; V: TRBV7-8; size: -; CDR3: CASSFSTGDYSNQPQHF; DNA: TGTGCCAGCAGCTTTAGCACAGGAGATTATAGCAATCAGCCCCAGCATTTT
D: -; J: TRBJ2-7; V: TRBV18; size: -; CDR3: CASSPREGEQYF; DNA: TGTGCCAGCTCACCACGTGAGGGCGAGCAGTACTTC
D: -; J: TRBJ1-5; V: TRBV27; size: -; CDR3: CASSPPQGTQHF; DNA: TGTGCCAGCAGTCCCCCCCAGGGAACACAGCATTTT
D: -; J: TRBJ1-4; V: TRBV9; size: -; CDR3: CASSKGLRATNEKLFF; DNA: TGTGCCAGCTCTAAGGGACTCCGGGCAACTAATGAAAAACTGTTTTTT
D: -; J: TRBJ1-2; V: TRBV28; size: -; CDR3: CASDDSSGRGYGYTF; DNA: TGTGCCAGCGACGATTCCTCGGGGCGGGGCTATGGCTACACCTTC
D: -; J: TRBJ2-5; V: TRBV4-2; size: -; CDR3: CASSPGGGGETQYF; DNA: TGTGCCAGCAGCCCAGGAGGGGGGGGAGAGACCCAGTACTTC
D: TRBD1; J: TRBJ1-1; V: TRBV7-9; size: -; CDR3: CASSRDRFSNTEAFF; DNA: TGTGCCAGCAGCAGGGACAGGTTCTCGAACACTGAAGCTTTCTTT
D: -; J: TRBJ2-1; V: TRBV27; size: -; CDR3: CASSAGRDYNEQFF; DNA: TGTGCCAGCAGTGCCGGCCGGGACTACAATGAGCAGTTCTTC
D: -; J: TRBJ2-2; V: TRBV2; size: once; CDR3: CASRFSISTGELFF; DNA: TGTGCCAGCAGATTCAGTATAAGCACCGGGGAGCTGTTTTTT
D: TRBD1; J: TRBJ2-3; V: TRBV14; size: -; CDR3: CASSQAFPVGQGTDTQYF; DNA: TGTGCCAGCAGCCAAGCGTTCCCCGTGGGACAGGGCACAGATACGCAGTATTTT
D: -; J: TRBJ2-1; V: TRBV5-5; size: -; CDR3: CASSLTSGEQFF; DNA: TGTGCCAGCAGCCTGACAAGCGGTGAGCAGTTCTTC
D: -; J: TRBJ1-2; V: TRBV30; size: -; CDR3: CAWSVLQGFGYGYTF; DNA: TGTGCCTGGAGTGTACTTCAGGGGTTTGGCTATGGCTACACCTTC
D: TRBD2; J: TRBJ2-1; V: TRBV11-2; size: few; CDR3: CASSVASGSLDEQFF; DNA: TGTGCCAGCAGCGTCGCTAGCGGGAGTCTCGATGAGCAGTTCTTC
D: -; J: TRBJ2-7; V: TRBV7-8; size: -; CDR3: CASSYGQTSYEQYF; DNA: TGTGCCAGCAGCTACGGACAGACCTCCTACGAGCAGTACTTC
D: -; J: TRBJ1-2; V: TRBV6-5; size: once; CDR3: CASSYFGGNYGYTF; DNA: TGTGCCAGCAGTTACTTTGGGGGCAACTATGGCTACACCTTC
D: -; J: TRBJ1-5; V: TRBV27; size: once; CDR3: CASSPLGGAQHF; DNA: TGTGCCAGCAGTCCCCTCGGGGGGGCCCAGCATTTT
D: -; J: TRBJ1-2; V: TRBV29-1; size: -; CDR3: CSVEVSRYGYTF; DNA: TGCAGCGTTGAAGTGTCCAGATATGGCTACACCTTC
D: -; J: TRBJ1-1; V: TRBV11-1; size: -; CDR3: CASSIGTSNTEAFF; DNA: TGTGCCAGCAGCATCGGGACATCGAACACTGAAGCTTTCTTT
D: TRBD2; J: TRBJ2-2; V: TRBV19; size: -; CDR3: CASSIQRDDTGELFF; DNA: TGTGCCAGTAGTATCCAGCGGGACGACACCGGGGAGCTGTTTTTT
D: TRBD1; J: TRBJ2-7; V: TRBV6-6; size: -; CDR3: CASSRPGGSYEQYF; DNA: TGTGCCAGCAGTCGGCCAGGGGGCTCCTACGAGCAGTACTTC
D: TRBD1; J: TRBJ1-1; V: TRBV9; size: -; CDR3: CASSGQGQGNTEAFF; DNA: TGTGCCAGCAGCGGCCAAGGACAGGGGAACACTGAAGCTTTCTTT
D: -; J: TRBJ1-1; V: TRBV29-1; size: -; CDR3: CSVVKLYPTGEAFF; DNA: TGCAGCGTTGTAAAACTATATCCTACTGGTGAAGCTTTCTTT
D: TRBD1; J: TRBJ1-2; V: TRBV5-1; size: -; CDR3: CASSLEGQGIDGYTF; DNA: TGCGCCAGCAGCTTGGAAGGACAGGGAATAGATGGCTACACCTTC
D: TRBD1; J: TRBJ1-2; V: TRBV4-1; size: -; CDR3: CASSLRGFTGGEGYTF; DNA: TGCGCCAGCAGCCTAAGGGGTTTTACAGGGGGCGAGGGCTACACCTTC
D: TRBD1; J: TRBJ1-2; V: TRBV28; size: -; CDR3: CASSPPQQQGLYGYTF; DNA: TGTGCCAGCAGTCCACCCCAACAACAGGGGCTCTATGGCTACACCTTC
D: -; J: TRBJ2-5; V: TRBV7-9; size: once; CDR3: CASSSPPETQYF; DNA: TGTGCCAGCAGCTCCCCCCCGGAGACCCAGTACTTC
D: -; J: TRBJ2-2; V: TRBV11-1; size: -; CDR3: CASSLGQPGGGELFF; DNA: TGTGCCAGCAGCTTAGGACAGCCGGGCGGCGGGGAGCTGTTTTTT
D: -; J: TRBJ1-2; V: TRBV21-1; size: -; CDR3: CASSPRTGSSYGYTF; DNA: TGTGCCAGCAGCCCCCGGACAGGATCCAGCTATGGCTACACCTTC
D: TRBD2; J: TRBJ2-7; V: TRBV10-2; size: -; CDR3: CASRNGTSLYEQYF; DNA: TGCGCCAGCAGGAACGGGACTAGTCTTTACGAGCAGTACTTC
D: -; J: TRBJ2-4; V: TRBV19; size: once; CDR3: CASSIGQGIKNIQYF; DNA: TGTGCCAGTAGTATTGGGCAGGGAATCAAAAACATTCAGTACTTC
D: TRBD1; J: TRBJ1-4; V: TRBV4-1; size: -; CDR3: CASSHAGQGETTNEKLFF; DNA: TGCGCCAGCAGCCACGCTGGACAGGGGGAGACAACTAATGAAAAACTGTTTTTT
D: TRBD2; J: TRBJ2-2; V: TRBV4-1; size: -; CDR3: CASSQVPSGRRTGELFF; DNA: TGCGCCAGCAGCCAAGTCCCTAGCGGGAGGCGGACCGGGGAGCTGTTTTTT
D: -; J: TRBJ1-1; V: TRBV27; size: -; CDR3: CASSFQKRGGTEAFF; DNA: TGTGCCAGCAGTTTCCAAAAAAGGGGGGGCACTGAAGCTTTCTTT
D: -; J: TRBJ1-2; V: TRBV7-8; size: -; CDR3: CASSLPDASRLGYTF; DNA: TGTGCCAGCAGTCTACCCGACGCATCGAGGTTAGGCTACACCTTC
D: TRBD1; J: TRBJ2-2; V: TRBV27; size: -; CDR3: CASSKRGTVRPRSIVGELFF; DNA: TGTGCCAGCAGTAAAAGGGGGACAGTTCGCCCCCGATCTATAGTCGGGGAGCTGTTTTTT